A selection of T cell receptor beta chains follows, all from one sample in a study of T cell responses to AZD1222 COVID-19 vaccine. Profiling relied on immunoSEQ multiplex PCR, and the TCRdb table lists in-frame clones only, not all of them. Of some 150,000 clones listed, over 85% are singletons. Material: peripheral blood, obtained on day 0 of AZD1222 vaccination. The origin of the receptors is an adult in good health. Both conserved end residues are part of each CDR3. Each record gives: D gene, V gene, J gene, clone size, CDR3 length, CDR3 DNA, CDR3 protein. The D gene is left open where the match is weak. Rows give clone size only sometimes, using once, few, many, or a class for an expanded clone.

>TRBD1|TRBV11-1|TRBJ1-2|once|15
TGTGCCAGCAGCTCTGGACAGGGCAGCCCCTATGGCTACACCTTC
CASSSGQGSPYGYTF
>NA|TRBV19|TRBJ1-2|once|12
TGTGCCAGTAGTATCAGAAGCCAGATTTACACCTTC
CASSIRSQIYTF
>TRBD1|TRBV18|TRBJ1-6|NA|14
TGTGCCAGCTCACCAAAAGGGGGCGATTCACCCCTCCACTTT
CASSPKGGDSPLHF
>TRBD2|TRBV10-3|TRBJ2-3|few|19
TGTGCCATCAGTGAGATGGGACTAGCGGGGAGAACTAGCACAGATACGCAGTATTTT
CAISEMGLAGRTSTDTQYF
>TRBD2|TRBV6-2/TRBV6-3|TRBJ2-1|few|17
TGTGCCAGCAGTTACCGCCCAGCGGGGAGCTCCTACAATGAGCAGTTCTTC
CASSYRPAGSSYNEQFF
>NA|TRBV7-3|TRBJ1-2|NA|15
TGTGCCAGCAGCTTAAGCCAGGATCCCTACTATGGCTACACCTTC
CASSLSQDPYYGYTF
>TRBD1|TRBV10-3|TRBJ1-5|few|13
TGTGCCACGCGGACAGGGGAAAATCAGCCCCAGCATTTT
CATRTGENQPQHF
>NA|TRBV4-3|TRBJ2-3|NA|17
TGCGCCAGCAGCCAAGAGTCTCGGGTGCCTTTCGGAGATACGCAGTATTTT
CASSQESRVPFGDTQYF
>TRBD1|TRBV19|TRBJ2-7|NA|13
TGTGCCAGTAGTATGGGGCAGGGGGACGAGCAGTACTTC
CASSMGQGDEQYF
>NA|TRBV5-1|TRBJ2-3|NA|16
TGCGCCAGCAGCGTCGGCACGCTAGCGTGGACAGATACGCAGTATTTT
CASSVGTLAWTDTQYF
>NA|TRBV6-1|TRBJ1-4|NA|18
TGTGCCAGCAGTGAAGTGGCGAACAGCATGGCAACTAATGAAAAACTGTTTTTT
CASSEVANSMATNEKLFF
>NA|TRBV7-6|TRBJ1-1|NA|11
TGTGCCAGCAGCCGCGGGACAGAAGCTTTCTTT
CASSRGTEAFF
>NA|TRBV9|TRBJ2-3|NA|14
TGTGCCAGCAGCGGGAGACAGAGCACAGATACGCAGTATTTT
CASSGRQSTDTQYF
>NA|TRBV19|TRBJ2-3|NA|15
TGTGCCAGTAAAGTTCATAACAGCTACACAGATACGCAGTATTTT
CASKVHNSYTDTQYF
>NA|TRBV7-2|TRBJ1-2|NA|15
TGTGCCAGCAGCCCCCAGACAGGAGAGAACTATGGCTACACCTTC
CASSPQTGENYGYTF
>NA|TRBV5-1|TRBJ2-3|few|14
TGCGCCAGCAGCACGGGGGGCATGCCAGATACGCAGTATTTT
CASSTGGMPDTQYF
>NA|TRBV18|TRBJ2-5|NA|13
TGTGCCAGCTCCTCGACAGCTCAAGAGACCCAGTACTTC
CASSSTAQETQYF
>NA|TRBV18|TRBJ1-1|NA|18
TGTGCCAGCTCACCACGGGTCCTGGGGGGAGACATGAACACTGAAGCTTTCTTT
CASSPRVLGGDMNTEAFF
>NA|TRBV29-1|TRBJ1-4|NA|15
TGCAGCGTTGAGGTCCCTCCCCCTTCACCTGAAAAACTGTTTTTT
CSVEVPPPSPEKLFF
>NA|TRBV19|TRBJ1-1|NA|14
TGTGCCAGTAGTAACAGGGATGTCGTGGCTGAAGCTTTCTTT
CASSNRDVVAEAFF